Sequencing of this T cell receptor beta chain was carried out in a study of blood T cell repertoires in COVID-19. Study summary: The United States, Italy and Spain supplied acute and convalescent COVID-19 samples. T cells, B-cell-depleted T cells, or PBMCs provided the cDNA or gDNA that served as material.

Authors' analysis steps: Amplified reference gene primers provided the basis for estimating nucleated cell counts. The assay was immunoSEQ multiplex PCR, and TCRdb's table has in-frame clones only and misses some. V, J and clone size derive from that table, while D and trimming were established from the DNA sequence. This table holds about 170,000 clones, around 85% found once. This CDR3 is 14 amino acids long. Germline V gene lookup returns CDR1 SGHRS and CDR2 YFSETQ. V was cut by 3 bases and J by 0 bases, with 9 bases left in between. Seattle participants joined during active infection and were tracked over time.

The chain recombines TRBV5-1 with TRBJ1-1; a possible D gene is TRBD1 (5 bases). The source is an elderly woman with COVID-19, enrolled during active disease. Sequencing used peripheral blood. This chain's CDR3 is CASSSGLMNTEAFF. CDR3 DNA: TGCGCCAGCAGCTCGGGACTGATGAACACTGAAGCTTTCTTT.